The clone carrying this T cell receptor beta chain turned up a few times. In nominal health when sampled, donors likely had unrecorded immune exposures nonetheless. The sample comes from a study of cytomegalovirus exposure and HLA in healthy donors. Amplification used 60 Vbeta primers and 13 Jbeta primers. Here immunoSEQ multiplex PCR was the method, and the copy in TCRdb shows in-frame clones only, minus some. Of roughly 200,000 clones in the sample, roughly 75% were seen once. The CDR3 loop spans 15 amino acids. Trimming took 4 bases from V and 2 from J, leaving 13 bases between them. Germline V gene lookup returns CDR1 SGHNT and CDR2 YYREEE (reference sequence).

J is TRBJ2-1 and V is TRBV5-4, with TRBD2 as a possible D gene (7 bases). This TCR was recovered from a man aged 40-49 years in good health and CMV-seronegative. Sequencing was performed on PBMCs. CDR3 in DNA: TGTGCCAGCAGCCGGCCGGGGGGCCCCTACAATGAGCAGTTCTTC. Translation: CASSRPGGPYNEQFF.